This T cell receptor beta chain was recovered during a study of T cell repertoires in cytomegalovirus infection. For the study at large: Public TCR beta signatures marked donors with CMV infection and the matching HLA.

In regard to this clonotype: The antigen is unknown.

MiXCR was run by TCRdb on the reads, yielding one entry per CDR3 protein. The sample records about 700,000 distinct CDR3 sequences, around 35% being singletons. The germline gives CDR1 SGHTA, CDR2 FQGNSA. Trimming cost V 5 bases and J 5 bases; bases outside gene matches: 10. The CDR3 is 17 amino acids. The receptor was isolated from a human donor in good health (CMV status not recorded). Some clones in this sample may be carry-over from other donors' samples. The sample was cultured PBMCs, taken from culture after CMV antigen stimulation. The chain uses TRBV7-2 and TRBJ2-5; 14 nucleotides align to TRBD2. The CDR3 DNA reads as TGTGCCAGCAGCACGGCGACTAGCGGGGGGGCATATGAGACCCAGTACTTC. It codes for CASSTATSGGAYETQYF.